One sample yielded the 2 T cell receptor beta chains listed below, sequenced in a study of technical replicates of blood from several donors. The protocol was immunoSEQ multiplex PCR, while the TCRdb copy is restricted to in-frame clones and leaves out a portion. The data show 87,000 or so clones, 95% seen once. Input material: T cells isolated from PBMCs. These receptors all stem from a human donor in good health.

This chain connects TRBV30 to TRBJ1-3; D ambiguous. The CDR3 length is 13 residues. The V gene lost 2 bases and the J gene lost 4 bases, with 9 bases spanning the gap. Germline values: CDR1 GTSNPN, CDR2 SVGIG (reference sequence). CDR3 loop: CAWSRGQGNTIYF. The CDR3 DNA reads as TGTGCCTGGAGTCGGGGTCAGGGAAACACCATATATTTT.

V is TRBV7-8 and J is TRBJ1-5; 7 bases agree with TRBD1. The ends lost 3 bases at V and 0 bases at J; junction bases unmatched: 8. From germline, CDR1 is SGHVS and CDR2 FQNEAQ. The CDR3 has 17 residues. CDR3 in DNA: TGTGCCAGCAGCTTGGGACAGTCCCCTTATAGCAATCAGCCCCAGCATTTT. Its protein is CASSLGQSPYSNQPQHF. The full variable domain, completed using reference TRBV7-8 and TRBJ1-5, is GAGVSQSPRYKVAKRGQDVALRCDPISGHVSLFWYQQALGQGPEFLTYFQNEAQLDKSGLPSDRFFAERPEGSVSTLKIQRTQQEDSAVYLCASSLGQSPYSNQPQHFGDGTRLSIL.